The 26 T cell receptor beta chains in this list originate from one sample, sequenced in a study of T cell repertoires in cytomegalovirus infection. TCRdb reanalysed the reads using MiXCR and keeps one entry per CDR3 protein. The data show 490,000 or so distinct CDR3 sequences, 10% to 12% seen once. Sequences were obtained from PBMCs. The receptors derive from a human donor in good health (CMV status not recorded). Some clones in this sample may be carry-over from other donors' samples.

J is TRBJ1-6 and V is TRBV29-1; D is perhaps TRBD1 (6 bases). Germline V gives CDR1 SQVTM, CDR2 ANQGSEA. Trimming removed 7 bases at V and 6 bases at J, with 13 bases between. CDR3 length: 13 residues. The CDR3: CSDTTGRNSPLHF. CDR3 nucleotides: TGCAGCGACACGACAGGCCGTAATTCACCCCTCCACTTT. Supplemented by reference TRBV29-1 and TRBJ1-6, the full variable domain reads SAVISQKPSRDICQRGTSLTIQCQVDSQVTMMFWYRQQPGQSLTLIATANQGSEATYESGFVIDKFPISRPNLTFSTLTVSNMSPEDSSIYLCSDTTGRNSPLHFGNGTRLTVT.

This clonotype was observed at least ten times. V usage is TRBV28 and J usage is TRBJ1-6; D may be TRBD1 (6 bases). Germline lookup yields CDR1 MDHEN and CDR2 SYDVKM. Trimming pared 9 bases from V and 8 bases from J, leaving 17 bases between. The CDR3 totals 14 residues. Here the CDR3 reads CARRTLGGHSPLHF. The CDR3 DNA reads TGTGCCAGAAGAACCCTGGGGGGGCATTCACCCCTCCACTTT.

The genes are TRBV20-1 and TRBJ1-1; D is unresolved. This CDR3 has 13 residues. V was clipped by 5 bases and J by 2 bases, with 12 bases between them. The V gene's germline CDR1 is DFQATT and CDR2 SNEGSKA (reference sequence). The CDR3, as DNA: TGCAGTGCTCGCCTTACACAAAACACTGAAGCTTTCTTT. Protein: CSARLTQNTEAFF.

This clonotype showed up just a few times. V is TRBV29-1 and J is TRBJ2-5; D uncertain. Trimming shortened V by 3 bases and J by 5 bases, and 4 bases separated the two germline ends. This CDR3 is built from 10 residues. The germline CDR1 and CDR2 sequences are SQVTM and ANQGSEA. CDR3 sequence: CSVDRETQYF. CDR3 DNA sequence: TGCAGCGTTGATAGGGAGACCCAGTACTTC.

V and J are TRBV6-1 and TRBJ2-7, with 9 bases identical to TRBD1. Germline V lookup: CDR1 MNHNS, CDR2 SASEGT. The CDR3 consists of 15 residues. V gave up 5 bases and J gave up 1 base; unmatched junction bases: 6. CDR3 sequence (DNA): TGTGCCAGCAGTACCGGGACAGGGCTGTCCTACGAGCAGTACTTC. It is translated as CASSTGTGLSYEQYF.

In its sample, this clonotype was seen many times. The chain uses TRBV12-3 or TRBV12-4 and TRBJ1-1; no clear D. The CDR3 sequence is 15 residues long. Trimming took 1 base from V and 0 from J, leaving 9 bases between them. CDR3: CASSLVGNMNTEAFF. The CDR3 region has the DNA TGTGCCAGCAGTTTAGTAGGAAACATGAACACTGAAGCTTTCTTT.

The V call is TRBV5-4, the J call TRBJ1-1; 9 bases align to TRBD1. CDR3 length: 11 amino acids. Germline values: CDR1 SGHNT, CDR2 YYREEE (reference sequence). V was pared by 5 bases and J by 12 bases, with 5 bases of the junction left unmatched. The CDR3 spells CASSSDRGTFF. The CDR3 region has the DNA TGTGCCAGCAGTTCGGACAGGGGAACTTTCTTT.

With respect to this clonotype: The junction does not match germline at one end; this may be a read error. The rearrangement uses TRBV5-1 and TRBJ1-1; D is ambiguous. Germline V gives CDR1 SGHRS, CDR2 YFSETQ. This CDR3 comprises 13 residues. In nucleotides, the CDR3 is TGCGCCAGCAGCTTGGGAATGAACACTGGAGCTTTCTTT. This encodes CASSLGMNTGAFF.

This CDR3 is CASSVTPQNTYEQYF. Here the CDR3 DNA reads TGTGCCAGCAGCGTAACCCCCCAGAACACCTACGAGCAGTACTTC. The chain uses TRBV9 and TRBJ2-7; unclear D gene. V lost 1 base and J lost 2, with 13 bases in between. The germline V gene has CDR1 SGDLS and CDR2 YYNGEE. The CDR3 runs 15 residues.

This chain uses TRBV5-1 with TRBJ2-3; a weak D match, TRBD1 (6 bases). V was pared by 3 bases and J by 2 bases, with 10 bases between. CDR1 is SGHRS, CDR2 YFSETQ, per germline. The CDR3 loop spans 14 amino acids. CDR3 DNA sequence: TGCGCCAGCAGCTCCCGGACAGACACAGATACGCAGTATTTT. It codes for CASSSRTDTDTQYF.

This rearrangement joins TRBV11-2 to TRBJ1-6; TRBD1 is a possible D gene (5 bases). CDR1 and CDR2 (germline): SGHAT, FQNNGV. V lost 2 bases to trimming and J lost 8 bases, with 16 bases between them. The CDR3 totals 16 residues. CDR3 bases: TGTGCCAGCAGCTTATTATCGGGGCTTAAGGATTCACCCCTCCACTTT. Translating gives CASSLLSGLKDSPLHF.

At least ten counts were recorded for this clonotype. The chain has TRBV11-2 and TRBJ1-1; no firm D call. Germline V gives CDR1 SGHAT, CDR2 FQNNGV. Deletions cut 2 bases from V and 2 bases from J, with 18 bases between. This CDR3 has 17 amino acids. For the CDR3, the DNA is TGTGCCAGCAGCTTAAATTCTGTTACGGGCTTAAACACTGAAGCTTTCTTT. Amino acids: CASSLNSVTGLNTEAFF.

Many counts were recorded for this clonotype. The rearrangement joins TRBV20-1 to TRBJ2-3; TRBD2 matches at 8 bases. The CDR3 is 14 amino acids. Germline V gene lookup returns CDR1 DFQATT and CDR2 SNEGSKA (reference sequence). V lost 0 bases and J lost 9; bases outside the gene matches: 8. CDR3 loop: CSARDVAGGGTQYF. The CDR3 DNA reads TGCAGTGCTAGAGATGTGGCGGGAGGTGGCACGCAGTATTTT.

The rearrangement joins TRBV2 to TRBJ2-1; 7 bases align to TRBD2. Germline values: CDR1 SNHLY, CDR2 FYNNEI. The J segment lost 10 bases and the V segment lost 7 bases, leaving 4 bases of the junction unmatched. The CDR3 spans 11 residues. CDR3 in amino acids: CASTEAGEQFF. CDR3 nucleotides: TGTGCCAGCACCGAAGCGGGGGAGCAGTTCTTC.

This clonotype was picked up many times. The CDR3 DNA reads TGTGCCACCCACCCGAGGACAGGGGGCACTGAAGCTTTCTTT. Translating it yields CATHPRTGGTEAFF. The V and J genes are TRBV27 and TRBJ1-1, with TRBD1 matching 10 bases. CDR1 is MNHEY, CDR2 SMNVEV, per germline (reference sequence). The trim removed 10 bases at V and 4 bases at J, leaving 9 bases unmatched. The CDR3 is 14 amino acids.

The J gene is TRBJ2-4, the V gene TRBV28; D gene ambiguous. Germline V gene sequence: CDR1 MDHEN, CDR2 SYDVKM. The V end lost 5 bases, the J end lost 7 bases, and 9 bases lay between the germline ends. The CDR3 has 12 residues. In DNA form, the CDR3 reads TGTGCCAGCAGTACCCCCTTTAACATTCAGTACTTC. Translation: CASSTPFNIQYF.

This clonotype was recorded at least ten times. The V call is TRBV7-8, the J call TRBJ1-4; D is unclear. This CDR3 has 15 residues. Trimming took 6 bases from V and 0 from J, leaving 11 bases between them. CDR1 and CDR2 from the germline V gene are SGHVS and FQNEAQ. Here the CDR3 reads CASSIAAATNEKLFF. CDR3 in DNA: TGTGCCAGCAGTATAGCGGCCGCAACTAATGAAAAACTGTTTTTT.

This chain uses TRBV20-1 with TRBJ1-2, with D uncertain. CDR1 DFQATT and CDR2 SNEGSKA come from the germline V gene (reference sequence). Trimming left V 6 bases short and J 6 bases short, with 14 bases between. This CDR3 has 12 amino acids. The CDR3 DNA is TGCAGTGCCCGAGGAGGTTCTGATGGCTACACCTTC. Amino acid sequence: CSARGGSDGYTF.

This clonotype turned up a few times. The V and J genes are TRBV20-1 and TRBJ2-7; TRBD2 matches at 10 bases. Trimming took 6 bases from V and 1 from J; bases not matched to a gene: 3. The CDR3 loop spans 13 amino acids. Germline CDR1 reads DFQATT; CDR2 reads SNEGSKA (reference sequence). The CDR3 spells CSALAGESYEQYF. In DNA form, the CDR3 reads TGCAGTGCGCTAGCGGGGGAGTCCTACGAGCAGTACTTC.

In its sample, this clonotype was seen a few times. The V gene is TRBV9, the J gene TRBJ1-1, with a tentative D call TRBD1 (6 bases). V lost 3 bases and J 6 bases, leaving 21 bases between the germline ends. CDR1 is SGDLS, CDR2 YYNGEE, per germline. The CDR3 is made up of 16 amino acids. CDR3 sequence reads: CASSAGGRGQGAEAFF. DNA of the CDR3: TGTGCCAGCAGCGCCGGGGGGCGGGGGCAGGGCGCTGAAGCTTTCTTT.

This clonotype has a count of ten or more. This chain uses TRBV12-3 or TRBV12-4 with TRBJ1-5; D remains ambiguous. CDR3 length: 12 residues. Trimming removed 4 bases at V and 5 bases at J, with 6 bases between. CDR3 amino acids: CASSSEYQPQHF. In DNA, the CDR3 is TGTGCCAGCAGTTCGGAGTATCAGCCCCAGCATTTT.

This clonotype was counted between two and nine times. This chain connects TRBV28 to TRBJ2-7; maybe TRBD2 (6 bases). CDR3 length: 16 amino acids. Trimming took 4 bases from V and 0 from J, leaving 16 bases between them. In germline, CDR1 is MDHEN, CDR2 SYDVKM. DNA of the CDR3: TGTGCCAGCAGTTCCCTAGGTAGCGGAAGCTCCTACGAGCAGTACTTC. This encodes CASSSLGSGSSYEQYF.

The sample holds a few counts of this clonotype. The rearrangement uses TRBV28 and TRBJ2-7; D may be TRBD1 (5 bases). The V end was cut by 2 bases, the J end by 5 bases, with 13 bases between. Germline lookup yields CDR1 MDHEN and CDR2 SYDVKM. The CDR3 spans 14 residues. DNA for the CDR3: TGTGCCAGCAGTTTACGACAGAATCCCGACGAGCAGTACTTC. Its translation: CASSLRQNPDEQYF.

This clonotype was recorded a few times. The rearrangement joins TRBV20-1 to TRBJ1-4; no clear D. Germline-derived CDR1 and CDR2 are DFQATT and SNEGSKA (reference sequence). The V end lost 0 bases, the J end lost 4 bases, and 9 bases lay between the germline ends. This CDR3 is built from 14 residues. CDR3 DNA: TGCAGTGCTAGAGAGGTTTTTCTTAATGAAAAACTGTTTTTT. It translates to CSAREVFLNEKLFF.

This clonotype was seen many times. The chain combines TRBV12-3 or TRBV12-4 with TRBJ2-6; D is perhaps TRBD1 (6 bases). With 6 bases removed from V and 0 bases from J, the gap between germline ends came to 15 bases. This CDR3 spans 17 amino acids. The CDR3 DNA reads TGTGCCAGCAGGCCGGGCACAGGGAGCTCTGGGGCCAACGTCCTGACTTTC. Its translation: CASRPGTGSSGANVLTF.

This clonotype showed up many times. CDR3 DNA sequence: TGTGCCAGCAGTCAAGAGGGCGAGCAGTACTTC. Translation: CASSQEGEQYF. The genes are TRBV12-3 or TRBV12-4 and TRBJ2-7; maybe TRBD2 (5 bases). The CDR3 totals 11 residues. Trimming left V 5 bases short and J 6 bases short, with 8 bases between.